This TCR beta chain was obtained from a study of cytomegalovirus exposure and HLA in healthy donors. PCR amplification relied on 60 Vbeta primers (plus 13 Jbeta primers). The assay was immunoSEQ multiplex PCR, and TCRdb's table has in-frame clones only and misses some. The data hold around 130,000 clones, with around 80% observed a single time. This clone was observed a few times. Other DNA sequences of this sample code for an identical CDR3. V shed 2 bases and J shed 3 bases, with 8 bases lying between them. Per germline, CDR1 MNHEY and CDR2 SVGAGI. The CDR3 is made up of 13 amino acids. Source material: PBMCs. This clonotype was sampled from a young man in good health and CMV-seronegative. This rearrangement joins TRBV6-5 to TRBJ2-7; perhaps TRBD2 as D (7 bases). Here the CDR3 DNA reads TGTGCCAGCAGTTACAGGGGGGGCTACGAGCAGTACTTC. Protein product: CASSYRGGYEQYF.